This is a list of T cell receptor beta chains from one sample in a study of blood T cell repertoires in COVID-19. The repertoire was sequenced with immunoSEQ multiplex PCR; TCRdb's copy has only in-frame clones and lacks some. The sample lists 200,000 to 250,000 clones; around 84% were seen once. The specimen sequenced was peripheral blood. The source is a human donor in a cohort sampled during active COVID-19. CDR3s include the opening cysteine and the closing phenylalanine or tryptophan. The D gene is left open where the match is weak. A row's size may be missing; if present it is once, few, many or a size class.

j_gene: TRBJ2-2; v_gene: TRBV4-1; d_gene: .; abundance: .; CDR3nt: TGCGCCAGCAGCCAAGATCCCCCCGAACTATATGAAGGCACCGGGGAGCTGTTTTTT; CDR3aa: CASSQDPPELYEGTGELFF
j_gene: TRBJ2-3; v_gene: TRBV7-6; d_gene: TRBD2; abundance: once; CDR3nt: TGTGCCAGCAGCTTAGCTTTAGGACTAGCGAGAACAGATACGCAGTATTTT; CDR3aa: CASSLALGLARTDTQYF
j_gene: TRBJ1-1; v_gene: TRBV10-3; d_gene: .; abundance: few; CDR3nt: TGTGCCATCAGAGGACTCTCGAACACTGAAGCTTTCTTT; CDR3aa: CAIRGLSNTEAFF
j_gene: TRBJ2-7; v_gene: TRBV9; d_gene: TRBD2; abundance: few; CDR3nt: TGTGCCAGCAGCGTAATTAGCGGGAGCAACGAGCAGTACTTC; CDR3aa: CASSVISGSNEQYF
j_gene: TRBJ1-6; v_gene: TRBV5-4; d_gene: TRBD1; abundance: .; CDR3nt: TGTGCCACCGCCGGGACAGGGACTTCACCCCTCCACTTT; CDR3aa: CATAGTGTSPLHF
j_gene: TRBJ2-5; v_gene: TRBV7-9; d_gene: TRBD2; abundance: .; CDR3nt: TGTGCCAGCAGCGCCGGCCTAGCGGGGGGAGAGACCCAGTACTTC; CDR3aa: CASSAGLAGGETQYF
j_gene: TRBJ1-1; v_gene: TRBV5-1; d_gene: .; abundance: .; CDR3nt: TGCGCCAGCAGCTTGGGACAGGCGAACACTGAAGCTTTCTTT; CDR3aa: CASSLGQANTEAFF
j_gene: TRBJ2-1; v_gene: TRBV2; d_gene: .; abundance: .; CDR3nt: TGTGCCAGCAGTTACGGGTTCTCCTACAATGAGCAGTTCTTC; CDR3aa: CASSYGFSYNEQFF
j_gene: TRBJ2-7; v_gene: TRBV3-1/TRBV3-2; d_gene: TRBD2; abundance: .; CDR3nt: TGTGCCAGCAGCCACGCCGGGACTACCTTCAAGCAGTACTTC; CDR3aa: CASSHAGTTFKQYF
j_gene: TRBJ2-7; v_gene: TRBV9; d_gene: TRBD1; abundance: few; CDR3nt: TGTGCCAGCAGCGTACTCGGCGGACAGGGGATACACGAGCAGTACTTC; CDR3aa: CASSVLGGQGIHEQYF
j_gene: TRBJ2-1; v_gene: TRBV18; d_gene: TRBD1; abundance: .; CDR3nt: TGTGCCAACTTCGACAGGGGATTCTACAATGAGCAGTTCTTC; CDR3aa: CANFDRGFYNEQFF